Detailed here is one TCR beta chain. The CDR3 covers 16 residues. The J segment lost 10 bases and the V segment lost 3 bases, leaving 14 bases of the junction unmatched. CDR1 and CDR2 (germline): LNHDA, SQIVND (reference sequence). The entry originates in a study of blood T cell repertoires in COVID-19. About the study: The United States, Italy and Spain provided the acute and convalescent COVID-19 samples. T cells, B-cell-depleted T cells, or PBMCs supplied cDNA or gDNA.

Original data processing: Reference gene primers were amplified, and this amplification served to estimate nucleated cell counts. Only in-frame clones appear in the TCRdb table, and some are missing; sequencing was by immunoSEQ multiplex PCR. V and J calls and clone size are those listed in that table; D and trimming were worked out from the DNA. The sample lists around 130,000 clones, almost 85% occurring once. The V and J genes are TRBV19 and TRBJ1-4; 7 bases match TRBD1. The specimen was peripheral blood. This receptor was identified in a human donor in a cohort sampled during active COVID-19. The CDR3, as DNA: TGTGCCAGTAGTATCTCGGCAGGGGGAGGCGCGGGAAAACTGTTTTTT. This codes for CASSISAGGGAGKLFF.